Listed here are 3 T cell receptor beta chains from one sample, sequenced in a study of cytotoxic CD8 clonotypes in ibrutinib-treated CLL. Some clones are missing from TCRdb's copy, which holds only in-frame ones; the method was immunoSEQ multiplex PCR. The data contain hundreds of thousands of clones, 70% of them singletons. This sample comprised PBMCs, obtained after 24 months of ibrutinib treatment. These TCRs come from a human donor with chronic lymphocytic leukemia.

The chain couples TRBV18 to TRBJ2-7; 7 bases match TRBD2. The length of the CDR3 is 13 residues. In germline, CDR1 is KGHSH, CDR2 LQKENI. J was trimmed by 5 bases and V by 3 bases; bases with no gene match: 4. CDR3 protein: CASSPFSGNEQYF. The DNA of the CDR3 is TGTGCCAGCTCACCGTTCAGCGGGAACGAGCAGTACTTC.

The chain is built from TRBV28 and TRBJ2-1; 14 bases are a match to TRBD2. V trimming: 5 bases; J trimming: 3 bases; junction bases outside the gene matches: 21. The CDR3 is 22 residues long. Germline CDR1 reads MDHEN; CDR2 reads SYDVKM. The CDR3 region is CASSTPFTGTSGRNPHYNEQFF. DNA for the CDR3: TGTGCCAGCAGTACGCCATTTACCGGGACTAGCGGGAGAAACCCCCACTACAATGAGCAGTTCTTC. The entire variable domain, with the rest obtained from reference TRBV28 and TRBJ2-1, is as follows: DVKVTQSSRYLVKRTGEKVFLECVQDMDHENMFWYRQDPGLGLRLIYFSYDVKMKEKGDIPEGYSVSREKKERFSLILESASTNQTSMYLCASSTPFTGTSGRNPHYNEQFFGPGTRLTVL.

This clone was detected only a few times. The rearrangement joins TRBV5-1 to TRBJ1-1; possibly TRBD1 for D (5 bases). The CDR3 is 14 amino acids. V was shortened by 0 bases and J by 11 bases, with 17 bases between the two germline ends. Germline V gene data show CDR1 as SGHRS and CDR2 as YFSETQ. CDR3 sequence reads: CASSLGQQDLGAFF. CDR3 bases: TGCGCCAGCAGCTTGGGACAGCAGGATCTGGGGGCTTTCTTT.